A selection of T cell receptor beta chains follows, all from one sample in a study of T cell repertoires in cytomegalovirus infection. One entry per CDR3 protein results from TCRdb running MiXCR on the reads. This table holds around 120,000 distinct CDR3 sequences, approximately 45% found once. What these receptors recognize is not known. Sequenced here: CD8+ T cells from cultured PBMCs, sampled from culture after CMV antigen stimulation. These receptors all come from a human donor in good health (CMV status not recorded). Some clones in this sample may be carry-over from other donors' samples. CDR3s include the opening cysteine and the closing phenylalanine or tryptophan. The D gene is left open where the match is weak. Not every row has a clone size; where given, it reads once, few, many or a size class.

size	J	D	V	DNA	CDR3
many	TRBJ2-5	TRBD1	TRBV7-2	TGTGCCAGCAGCTTAGGCCCGGGACAGCAAGAGACCCAGTACTTC	CASSLGPGQQETQYF
few	TRBJ1-5	-	TRBV7-9	TGTGCCAGCAGCTTAGGAGGAACGGATCAGCCCCAGCATTTT	CASSLGGTDQPQHF
-	TRBJ2-5	-	TRBV4-1	TGCGCCAGCAGCCAAGAGCTCAGGGTGGGAGAGACCCAGTACTTC	CASSQELRVGETQYF
-	TRBJ2-1	-	TRBV27	TGTGCCAGCAGTTTGCAGCTCGGTCTAGGCTACAATGAGCAGTTCTTC	CASSLQLGLGYNEQFF
-	TRBJ2-7	TRBD1	TRBV11-2	TGTGCCAGCAGCCTGGGGGACAGGGTCTACGAGCAGTACTTC	CASSLGDRVYEQYF
few	TRBJ1-5	-	TRBV11-2	TGTGCCAGCAGGGCCGACAGCAATAGCAATCAGCCCCAGCATTTT	CASRADSNSNQPQHF
few	TRBJ2-5	-	TRBV6-5	TGTGCCAGCAGTTACTCGAACGGGGTCGGAGAGACCCAGTACTTC	CASSYSNGVGETQYF
many	TRBJ2-7	-	TRBV5-8	TGTGCCGACCAGGAGCGGTCCTACGAGCAGTACTTC	CADQERSYEQYF
few	TRBJ1-1	-	TRBV7-2	TGTGCCAGCAGCTTACCCACGGGGGCGGTGGACACTGAAGCTTTCTTT	CASSLPTGAVDTEAFF
-	TRBJ2-7	TRBD1	TRBV7-9	TGTGCCAGCAGCTCCCGGGACAGGCCCTCCGAGCAGTACTTC	CASSSRDRPSEQYF
-	TRBJ2-3	TRBD2	TRBV20-1	TGCAGTGCGCCTACCCCGGGACTAGCGGTAGATACGCAGTATTTT	CSAPTPGLAVDTQYF
-	TRBJ1-1	-	TRBV6-2/TRBV6-3	TGTGCCAGCAGTCGTGGACCGTCGATGAACACTGAAGCTTTCTTT	CASSRGPSMNTEAFF
many	TRBJ2-2	TRBD2	TRBV7-8	TGTGCCAGCAGCCCTGGACTAGCGGGGGATGTAGCCGGGGAGCTGTTTTTT	CASSPGLAGDVAGELFF
many	TRBJ1-2	-	TRBV11-2	TGTGCCAGCAGCTTTACTGGGGGAATCTATGGCTACACCTTC	CASSFTGGIYGYTF
once	TRBJ1-5	-	TRBV27	TGTGCCAGCAGTTTTGGAACCTCTGGACAGCCCCAGCATTTT	CASSFGTSGQPQHF
-	TRBJ2-1	-	TRBV19	TGTGCCAGTAGTACCCTCGGGCAGAAAACTTTCAATGAGCAGTTCTTC	CASSTLGQKTFNEQFF
few	TRBJ1-1	-	TRBV7-9	TGTGCTTCGACAGACATGAACACTGAAGCTTTCTTT	CASTDMNTEAFF
-	TRBJ2-1	-	TRBV4-1	TGCGCCAGCAGCCAAGGCCAGACCTACAATGAGCAGTTCTTC	CASSQGQTYNEQFF
-	TRBJ2-7	TRBD2	TRBV19	TGTGCCAGTAGTCCCAGCCCGCAGGGTACGGGACTACACTTC	CASSPSPQGTGLHF
many	TRBJ1-3	-	TRBV7-6	TGTGCCAGCAGCGAAGGCCCACGGCAGGAAGCTGCAGGAAACACCATATATTTT	CASSEGPRQEAAGNTIYF